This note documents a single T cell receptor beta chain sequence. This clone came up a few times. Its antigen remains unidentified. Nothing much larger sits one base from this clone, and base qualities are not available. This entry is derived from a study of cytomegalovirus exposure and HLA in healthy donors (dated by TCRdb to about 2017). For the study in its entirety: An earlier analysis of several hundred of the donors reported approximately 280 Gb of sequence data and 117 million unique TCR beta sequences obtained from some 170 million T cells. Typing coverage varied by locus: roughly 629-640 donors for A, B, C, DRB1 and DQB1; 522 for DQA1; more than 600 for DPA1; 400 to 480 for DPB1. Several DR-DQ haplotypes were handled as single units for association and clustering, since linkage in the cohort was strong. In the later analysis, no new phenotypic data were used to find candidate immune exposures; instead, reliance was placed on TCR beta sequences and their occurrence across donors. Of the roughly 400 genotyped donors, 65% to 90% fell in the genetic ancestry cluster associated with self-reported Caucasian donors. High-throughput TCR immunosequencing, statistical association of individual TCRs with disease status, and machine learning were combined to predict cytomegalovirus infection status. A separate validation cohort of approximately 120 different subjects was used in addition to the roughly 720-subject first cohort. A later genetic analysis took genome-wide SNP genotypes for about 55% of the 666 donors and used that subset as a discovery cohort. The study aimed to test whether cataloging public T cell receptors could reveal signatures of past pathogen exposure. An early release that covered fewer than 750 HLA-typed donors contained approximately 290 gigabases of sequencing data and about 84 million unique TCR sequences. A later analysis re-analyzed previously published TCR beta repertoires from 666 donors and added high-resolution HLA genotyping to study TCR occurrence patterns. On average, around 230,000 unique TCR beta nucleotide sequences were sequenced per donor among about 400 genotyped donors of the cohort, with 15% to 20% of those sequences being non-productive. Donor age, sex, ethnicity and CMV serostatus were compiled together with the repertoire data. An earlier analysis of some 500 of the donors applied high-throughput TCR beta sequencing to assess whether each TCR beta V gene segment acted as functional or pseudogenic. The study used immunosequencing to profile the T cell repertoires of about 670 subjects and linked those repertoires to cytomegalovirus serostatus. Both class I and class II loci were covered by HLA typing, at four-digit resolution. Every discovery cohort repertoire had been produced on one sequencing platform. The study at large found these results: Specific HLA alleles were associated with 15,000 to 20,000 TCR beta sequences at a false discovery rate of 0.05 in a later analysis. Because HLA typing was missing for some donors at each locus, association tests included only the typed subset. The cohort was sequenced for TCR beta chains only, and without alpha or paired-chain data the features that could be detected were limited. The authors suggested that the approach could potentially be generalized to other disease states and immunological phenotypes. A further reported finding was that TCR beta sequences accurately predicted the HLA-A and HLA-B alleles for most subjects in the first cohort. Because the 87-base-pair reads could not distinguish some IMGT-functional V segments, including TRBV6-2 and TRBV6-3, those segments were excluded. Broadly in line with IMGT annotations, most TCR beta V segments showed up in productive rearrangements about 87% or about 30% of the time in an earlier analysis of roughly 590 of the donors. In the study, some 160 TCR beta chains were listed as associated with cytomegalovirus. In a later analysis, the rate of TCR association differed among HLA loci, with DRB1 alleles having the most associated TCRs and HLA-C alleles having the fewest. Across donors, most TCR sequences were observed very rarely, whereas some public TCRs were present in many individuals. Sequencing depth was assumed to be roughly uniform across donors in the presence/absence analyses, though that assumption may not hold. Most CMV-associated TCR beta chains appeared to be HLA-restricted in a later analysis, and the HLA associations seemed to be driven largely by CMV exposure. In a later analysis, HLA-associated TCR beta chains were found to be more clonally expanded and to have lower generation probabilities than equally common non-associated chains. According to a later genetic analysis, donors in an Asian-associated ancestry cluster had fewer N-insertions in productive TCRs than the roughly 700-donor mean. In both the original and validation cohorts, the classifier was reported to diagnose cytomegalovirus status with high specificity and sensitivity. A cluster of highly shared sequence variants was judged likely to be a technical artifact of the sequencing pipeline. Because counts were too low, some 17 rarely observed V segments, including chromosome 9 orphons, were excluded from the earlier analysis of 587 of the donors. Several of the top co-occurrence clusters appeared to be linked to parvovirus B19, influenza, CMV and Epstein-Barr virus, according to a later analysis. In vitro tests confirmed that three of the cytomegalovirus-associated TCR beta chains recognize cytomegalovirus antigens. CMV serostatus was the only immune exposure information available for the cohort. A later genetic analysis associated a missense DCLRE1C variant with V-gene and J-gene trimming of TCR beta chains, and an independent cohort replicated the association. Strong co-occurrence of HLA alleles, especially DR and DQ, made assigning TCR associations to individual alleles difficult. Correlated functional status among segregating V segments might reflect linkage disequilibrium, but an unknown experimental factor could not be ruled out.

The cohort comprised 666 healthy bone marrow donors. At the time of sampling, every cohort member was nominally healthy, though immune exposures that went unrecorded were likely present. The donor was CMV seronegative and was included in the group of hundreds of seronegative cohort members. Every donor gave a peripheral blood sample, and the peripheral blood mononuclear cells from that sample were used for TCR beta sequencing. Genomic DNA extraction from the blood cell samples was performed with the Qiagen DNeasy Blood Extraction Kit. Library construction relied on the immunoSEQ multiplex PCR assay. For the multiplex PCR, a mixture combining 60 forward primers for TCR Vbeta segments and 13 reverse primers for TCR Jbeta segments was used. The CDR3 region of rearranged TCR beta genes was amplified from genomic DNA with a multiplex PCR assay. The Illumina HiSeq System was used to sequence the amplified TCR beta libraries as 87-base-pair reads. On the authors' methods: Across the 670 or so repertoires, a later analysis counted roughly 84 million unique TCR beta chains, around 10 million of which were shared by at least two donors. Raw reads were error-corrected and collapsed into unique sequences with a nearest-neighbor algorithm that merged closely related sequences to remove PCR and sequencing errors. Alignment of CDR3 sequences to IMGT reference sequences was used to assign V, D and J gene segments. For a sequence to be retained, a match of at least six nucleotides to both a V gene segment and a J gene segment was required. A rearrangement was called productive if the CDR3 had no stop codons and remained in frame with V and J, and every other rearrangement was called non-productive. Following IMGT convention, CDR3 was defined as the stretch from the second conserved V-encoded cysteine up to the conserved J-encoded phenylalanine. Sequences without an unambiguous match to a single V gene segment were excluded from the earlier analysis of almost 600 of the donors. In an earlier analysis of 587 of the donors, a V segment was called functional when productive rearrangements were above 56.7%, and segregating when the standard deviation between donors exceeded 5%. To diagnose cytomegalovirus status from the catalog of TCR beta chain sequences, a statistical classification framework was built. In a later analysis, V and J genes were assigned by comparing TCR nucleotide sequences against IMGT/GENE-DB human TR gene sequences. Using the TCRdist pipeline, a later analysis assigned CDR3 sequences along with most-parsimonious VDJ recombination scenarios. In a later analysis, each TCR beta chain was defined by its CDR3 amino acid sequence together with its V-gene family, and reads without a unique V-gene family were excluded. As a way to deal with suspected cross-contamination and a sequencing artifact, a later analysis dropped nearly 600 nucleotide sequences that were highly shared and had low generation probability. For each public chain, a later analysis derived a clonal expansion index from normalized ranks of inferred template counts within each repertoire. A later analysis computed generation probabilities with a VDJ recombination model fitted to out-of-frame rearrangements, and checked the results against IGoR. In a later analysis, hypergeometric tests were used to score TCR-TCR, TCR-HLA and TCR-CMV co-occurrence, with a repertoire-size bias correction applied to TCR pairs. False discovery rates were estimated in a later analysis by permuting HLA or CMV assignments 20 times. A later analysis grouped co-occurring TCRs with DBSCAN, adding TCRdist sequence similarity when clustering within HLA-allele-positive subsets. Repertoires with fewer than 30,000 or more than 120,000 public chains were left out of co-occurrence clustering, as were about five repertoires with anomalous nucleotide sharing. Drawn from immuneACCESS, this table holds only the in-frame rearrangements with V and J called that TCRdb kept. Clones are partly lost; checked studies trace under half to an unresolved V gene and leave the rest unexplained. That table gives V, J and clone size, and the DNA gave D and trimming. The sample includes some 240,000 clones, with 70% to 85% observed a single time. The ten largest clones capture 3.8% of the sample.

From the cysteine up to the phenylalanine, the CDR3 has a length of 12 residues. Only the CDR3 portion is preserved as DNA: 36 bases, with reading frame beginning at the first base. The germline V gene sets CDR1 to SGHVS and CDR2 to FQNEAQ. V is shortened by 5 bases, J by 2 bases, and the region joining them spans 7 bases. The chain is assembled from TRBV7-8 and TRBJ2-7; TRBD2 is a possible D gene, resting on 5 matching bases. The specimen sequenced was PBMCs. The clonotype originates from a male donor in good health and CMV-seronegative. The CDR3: CASSDGTYEQYF. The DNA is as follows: TGTGCCAGCAGCGACGGGACCTACGAGCAGTACTTC.